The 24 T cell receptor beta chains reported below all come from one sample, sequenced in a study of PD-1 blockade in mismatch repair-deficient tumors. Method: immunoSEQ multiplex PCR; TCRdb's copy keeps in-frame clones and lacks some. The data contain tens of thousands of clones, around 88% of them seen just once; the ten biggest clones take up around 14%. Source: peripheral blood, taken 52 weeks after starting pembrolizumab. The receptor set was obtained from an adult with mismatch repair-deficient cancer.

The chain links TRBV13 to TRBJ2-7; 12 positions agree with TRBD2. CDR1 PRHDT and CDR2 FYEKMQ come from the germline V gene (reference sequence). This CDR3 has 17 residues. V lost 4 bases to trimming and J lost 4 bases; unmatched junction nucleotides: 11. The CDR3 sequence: CASSSGTSGFRGYEQYF. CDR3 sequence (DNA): TGTGCCAGCAGCTCCGGGACTAGCGGGTTCCGAGGATACGAGCAGTACTTC.

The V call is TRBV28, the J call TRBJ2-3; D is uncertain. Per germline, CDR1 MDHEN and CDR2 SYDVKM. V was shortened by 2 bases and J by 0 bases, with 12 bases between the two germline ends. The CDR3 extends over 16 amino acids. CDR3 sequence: CASSLSRVSSTDTQYF. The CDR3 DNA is TGTGCCAGCAGTTTAAGCCGGGTATCAAGCACAGATACGCAGTATTTT.

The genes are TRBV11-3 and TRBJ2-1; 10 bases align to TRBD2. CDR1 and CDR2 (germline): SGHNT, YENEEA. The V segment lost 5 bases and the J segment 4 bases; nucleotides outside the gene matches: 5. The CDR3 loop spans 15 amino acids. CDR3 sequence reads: CASSRTSGAYNEQFF. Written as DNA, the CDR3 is TGTGCCAGCAGCCGCACTAGCGGGGCTTACAATGAGCAGTTCTTC.

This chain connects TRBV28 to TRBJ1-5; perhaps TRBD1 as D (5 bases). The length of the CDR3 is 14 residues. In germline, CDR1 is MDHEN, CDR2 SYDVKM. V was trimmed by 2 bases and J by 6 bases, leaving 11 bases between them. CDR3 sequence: CASSLDLRGQPQHF. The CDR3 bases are TGTGCCAGCAGTTTAGACCTAAGGGGTCAGCCCCAGCATTTT.

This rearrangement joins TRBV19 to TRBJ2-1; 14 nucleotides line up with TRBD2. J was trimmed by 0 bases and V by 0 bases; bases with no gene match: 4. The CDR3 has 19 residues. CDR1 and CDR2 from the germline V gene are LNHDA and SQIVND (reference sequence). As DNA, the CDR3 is TGTGCCAGTAGTATAGATCGAGGGACTAGCGGGAGCTCCTACAATGAGCAGTTCTTC. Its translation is CASSIDRGTSGSSYNEQFF.

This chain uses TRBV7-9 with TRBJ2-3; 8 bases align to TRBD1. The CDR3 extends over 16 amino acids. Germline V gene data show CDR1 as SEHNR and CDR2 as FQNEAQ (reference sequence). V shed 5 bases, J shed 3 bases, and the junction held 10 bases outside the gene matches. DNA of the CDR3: TGTGCCAGCAGCCCAAGTGGGACAGGTACTACAGATACGCAGTATTTT. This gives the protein CASSPSGTGTTDTQYF.

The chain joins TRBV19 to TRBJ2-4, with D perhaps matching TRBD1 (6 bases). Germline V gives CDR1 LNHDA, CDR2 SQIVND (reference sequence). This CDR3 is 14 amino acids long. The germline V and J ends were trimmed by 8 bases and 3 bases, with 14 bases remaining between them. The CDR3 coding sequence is TGTGCCAGTGAGGAGACAGGACACAAAAACATTCAGTACTTC. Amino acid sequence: CASEETGHKNIQYF.

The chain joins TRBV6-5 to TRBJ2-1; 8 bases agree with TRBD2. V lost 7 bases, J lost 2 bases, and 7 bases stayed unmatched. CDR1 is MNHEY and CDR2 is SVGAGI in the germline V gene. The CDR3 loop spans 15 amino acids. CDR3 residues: CASTGSGNAYNEQFF. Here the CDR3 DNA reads TGTGCCAGCACGGGTAGCGGGAACGCCTACAATGAGCAGTTCTTC.

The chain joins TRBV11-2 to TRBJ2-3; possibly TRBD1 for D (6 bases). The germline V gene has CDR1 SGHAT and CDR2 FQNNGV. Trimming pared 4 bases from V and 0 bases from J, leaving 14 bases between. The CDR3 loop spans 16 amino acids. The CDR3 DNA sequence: TGTGCCAGCAGCTCTACAGGGATCCCGAGCACAGATACGCAGTATTTT. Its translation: CASSSTGIPSTDTQYF.

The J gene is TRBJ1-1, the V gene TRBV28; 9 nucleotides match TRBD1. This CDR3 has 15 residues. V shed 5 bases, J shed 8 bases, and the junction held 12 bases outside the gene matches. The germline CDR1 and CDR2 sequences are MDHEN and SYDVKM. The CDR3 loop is CASSLQGAAFYEAFF. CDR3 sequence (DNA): TGTGCCAGCAGTCTACAGGGGGCTGCGTTCTACGAAGCTTTCTTT.

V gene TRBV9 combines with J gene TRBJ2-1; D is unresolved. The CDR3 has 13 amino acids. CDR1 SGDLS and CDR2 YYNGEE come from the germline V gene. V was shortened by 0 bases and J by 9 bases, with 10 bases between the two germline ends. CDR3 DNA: TGTGCCAGCAGCGTAGGTCCAGCAGTTGAGCAGTTCTTC. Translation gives CASSVGPAVEQFF.

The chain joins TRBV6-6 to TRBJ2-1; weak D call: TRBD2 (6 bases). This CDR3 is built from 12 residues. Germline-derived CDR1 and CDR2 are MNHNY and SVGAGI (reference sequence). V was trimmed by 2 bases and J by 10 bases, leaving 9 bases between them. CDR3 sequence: CASSYGGKEQFF. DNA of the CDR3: TGTGCCAGCAGTTACGGGGGGAAGGAGCAGTTCTTC.

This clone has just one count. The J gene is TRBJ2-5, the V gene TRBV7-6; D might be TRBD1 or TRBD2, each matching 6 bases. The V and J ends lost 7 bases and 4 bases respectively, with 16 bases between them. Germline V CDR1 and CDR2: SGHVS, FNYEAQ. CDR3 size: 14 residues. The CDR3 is CASTQKGGGETQYF. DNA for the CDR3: TGTGCCAGCACCCAAAAAGGAGGGGGAGAGACCCAGTACTTC.

CDR3 coding DNA: TGTGCCAGCAGCTTAAAATCCCCTAGCCTAGCGGGGGTATCCCCCTGGCCCTACGAGCAGTACTTC. This translates into CASSLKSPSLAGVSPWPYEQYF. The gene calls are TRBV7-3 and TRBJ2-7; TRBD2 matches at 10 bases. The V segment lost 1 base and the J segment 2 bases; nucleotides outside the gene matches: 23. CDR1 is SGHTA and CDR2 is FQGTGA in the germline V gene. The CDR3 spans 22 residues.

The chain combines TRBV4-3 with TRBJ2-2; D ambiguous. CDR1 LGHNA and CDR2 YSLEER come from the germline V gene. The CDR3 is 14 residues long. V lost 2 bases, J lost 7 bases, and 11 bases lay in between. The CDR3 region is CASSQNGEIGELFF. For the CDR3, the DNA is TGCGCCAGCAGCCAAAATGGGGAAATCGGGGAGCTGTTTTTT.

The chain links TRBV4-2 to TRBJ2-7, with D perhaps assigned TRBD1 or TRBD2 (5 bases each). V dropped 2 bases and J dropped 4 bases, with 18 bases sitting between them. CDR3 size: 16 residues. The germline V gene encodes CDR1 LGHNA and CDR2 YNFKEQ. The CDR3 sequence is CASSQQTGTKVYEQYF. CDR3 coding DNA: TGTGCCAGCAGCCAACAAACCGGGACGAAAGTTTACGAGCAGTACTTC.

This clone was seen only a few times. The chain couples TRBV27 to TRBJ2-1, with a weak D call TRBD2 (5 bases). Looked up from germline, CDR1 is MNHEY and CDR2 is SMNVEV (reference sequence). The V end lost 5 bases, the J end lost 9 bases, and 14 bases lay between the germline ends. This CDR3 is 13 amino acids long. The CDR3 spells CASSATSEGEQFF. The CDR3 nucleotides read TGTGCCAGCAGTGCCACTAGTGAGGGTGAGCAGTTCTTC.

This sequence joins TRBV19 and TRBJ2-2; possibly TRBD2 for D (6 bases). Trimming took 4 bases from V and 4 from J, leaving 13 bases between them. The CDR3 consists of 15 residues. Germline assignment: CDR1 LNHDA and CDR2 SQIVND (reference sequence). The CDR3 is CASSKAGRLTGELFF. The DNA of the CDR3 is TGTGCCAGTAGTAAAGCGGGCCGGCTCACCGGGGAGCTGTTTTTT.

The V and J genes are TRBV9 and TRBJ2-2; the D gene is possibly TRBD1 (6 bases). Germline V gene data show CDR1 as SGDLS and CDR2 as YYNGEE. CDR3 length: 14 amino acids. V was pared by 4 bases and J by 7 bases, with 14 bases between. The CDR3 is CASSQGPPGGELFF. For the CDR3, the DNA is TGTGCCAGCAGCCAGGGGCCCCCGGGCGGGGAGCTGTTTTTT.

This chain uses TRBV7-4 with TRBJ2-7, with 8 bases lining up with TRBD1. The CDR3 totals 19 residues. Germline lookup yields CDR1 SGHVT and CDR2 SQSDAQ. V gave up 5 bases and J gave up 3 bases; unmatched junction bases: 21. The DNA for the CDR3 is TGTGCCAGCAGCCCTCCCGGACAGGGATCTTCCGTCCTCTTCTACGAGCAGTACTTC. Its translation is CASSPPGQGSSVLFYEQYF.

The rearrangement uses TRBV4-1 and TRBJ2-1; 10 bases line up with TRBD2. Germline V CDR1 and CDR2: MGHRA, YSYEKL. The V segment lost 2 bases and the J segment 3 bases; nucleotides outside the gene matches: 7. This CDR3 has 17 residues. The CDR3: CASSQLLAGDFYNEQFF. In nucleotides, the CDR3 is TGCGCCAGCAGCCAACTCCTAGCGGGAGACTTCTACAATGAGCAGTTCTTC.

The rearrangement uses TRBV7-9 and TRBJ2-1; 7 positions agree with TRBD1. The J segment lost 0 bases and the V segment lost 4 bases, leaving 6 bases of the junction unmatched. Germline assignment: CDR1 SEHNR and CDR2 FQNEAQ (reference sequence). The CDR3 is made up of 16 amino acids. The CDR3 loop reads CASSSNRDSSYNEQFF. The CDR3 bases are TGTGCCAGCAGCTCAAACCGGGACAGCTCCTACAATGAGCAGTTCTTC.

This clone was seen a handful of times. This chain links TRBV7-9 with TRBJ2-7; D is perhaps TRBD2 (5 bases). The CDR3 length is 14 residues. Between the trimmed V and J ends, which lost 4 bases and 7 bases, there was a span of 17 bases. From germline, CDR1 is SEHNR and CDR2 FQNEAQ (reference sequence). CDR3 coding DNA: TGTGCCAGCAGCTGGAAAGCGGATTACTTGGAGCAGTACTTC. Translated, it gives CASSWKADYLEQYF.

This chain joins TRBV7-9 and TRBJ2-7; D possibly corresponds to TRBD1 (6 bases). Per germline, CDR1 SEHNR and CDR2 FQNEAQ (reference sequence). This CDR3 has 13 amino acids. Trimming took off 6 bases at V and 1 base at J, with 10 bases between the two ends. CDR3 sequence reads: CASSTGFSYEQYF. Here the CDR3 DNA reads TGTGCCAGCAGTACAGGGTTTTCCTACGAGCAGTACTTC.